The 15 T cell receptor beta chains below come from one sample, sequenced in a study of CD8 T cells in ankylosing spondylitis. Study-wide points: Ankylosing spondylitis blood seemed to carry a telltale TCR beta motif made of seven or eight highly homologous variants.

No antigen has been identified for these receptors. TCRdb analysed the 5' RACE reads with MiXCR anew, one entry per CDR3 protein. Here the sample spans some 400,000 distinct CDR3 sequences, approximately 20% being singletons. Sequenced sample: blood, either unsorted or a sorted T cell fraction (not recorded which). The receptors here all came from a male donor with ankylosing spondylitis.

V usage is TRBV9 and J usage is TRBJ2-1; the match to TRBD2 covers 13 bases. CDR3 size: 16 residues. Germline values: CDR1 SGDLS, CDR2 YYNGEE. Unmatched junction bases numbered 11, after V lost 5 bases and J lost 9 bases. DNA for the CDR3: TGTGCCAGCAGGGCGACGCGGACTAGCGGGAGCAGTGAGCAGTTCTTC. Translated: CASRATRTSGSSEQFF. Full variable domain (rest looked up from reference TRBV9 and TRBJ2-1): DSGVTQTPKHLITATGQRVTLRCSPRSGDLSVYWYQQSLDQGLQFLIQYYNGEERAKGNILERFSAQQFPDLHSELNLSSLELGDSALYFCASRATRTSGSSEQFFGPGTRLTVL.

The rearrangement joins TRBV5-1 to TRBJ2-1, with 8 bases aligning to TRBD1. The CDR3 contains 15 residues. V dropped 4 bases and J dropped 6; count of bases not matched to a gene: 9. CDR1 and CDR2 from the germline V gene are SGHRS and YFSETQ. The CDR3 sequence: CASSTSGGSGNEQFF. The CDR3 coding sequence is TGCGCCAGCAGCACCTCAGGGGGCTCGGGCAATGAGCAGTTCTTC. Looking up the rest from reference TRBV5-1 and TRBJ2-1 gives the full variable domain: KAGVTQTPRYLIKTRGQQVTLSCSPISGHRSVSWYQQTPGQGLQFLFEYFSETQRNKGNFPGRFSGRQFSNSRSEMNVSTLELGDSALYLCASSTSGGSGNEQFFGPGTRLTVL.

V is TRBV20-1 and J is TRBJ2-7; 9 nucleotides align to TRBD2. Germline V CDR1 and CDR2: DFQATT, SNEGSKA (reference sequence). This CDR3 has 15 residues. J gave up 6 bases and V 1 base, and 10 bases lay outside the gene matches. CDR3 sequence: CSARAGGGGLAEQYF. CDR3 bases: TGCAGTGCTAGAGCAGGCGGGGGGGGATTAGCCGAGCAGTACTTC.

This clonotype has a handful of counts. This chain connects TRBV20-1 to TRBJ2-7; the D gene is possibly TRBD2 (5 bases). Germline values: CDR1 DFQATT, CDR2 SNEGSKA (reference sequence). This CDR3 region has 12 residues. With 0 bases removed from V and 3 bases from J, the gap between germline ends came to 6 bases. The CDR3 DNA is TGCAGTGCTAGAGATCGGGACTACGAGCAGTACTTC. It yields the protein CSARDRDYEQYF.

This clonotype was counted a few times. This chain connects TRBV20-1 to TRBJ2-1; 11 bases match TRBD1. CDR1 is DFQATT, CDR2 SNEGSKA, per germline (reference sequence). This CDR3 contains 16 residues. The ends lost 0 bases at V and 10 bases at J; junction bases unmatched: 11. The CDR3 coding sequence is TGCAGTGCTAGAGAGCGATTTAGGACAGGGGGCTTCGAGCAGTTCTTC. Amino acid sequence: CSARERFRTGGFEQFF.

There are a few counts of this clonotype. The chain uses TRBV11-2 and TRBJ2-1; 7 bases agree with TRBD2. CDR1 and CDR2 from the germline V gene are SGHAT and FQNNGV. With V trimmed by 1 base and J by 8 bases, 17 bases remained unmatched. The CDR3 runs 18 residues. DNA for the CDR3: TGTGCCAGCAGCTTAGGAGGTTCGTGGGCGGGAGATGCGGATGAGCAGTTCTTC. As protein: CASSLGGSWAGDADEQFF.

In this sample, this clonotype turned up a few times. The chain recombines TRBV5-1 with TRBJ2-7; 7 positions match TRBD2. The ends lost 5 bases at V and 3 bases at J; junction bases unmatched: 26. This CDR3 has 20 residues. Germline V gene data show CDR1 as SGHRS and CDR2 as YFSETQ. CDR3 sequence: CASRRGTVHQERGKSYEQYF. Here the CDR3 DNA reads TGCGCCAGCAGGCGAGGGACCGTTCATCAGGAGCGGGGCAAGAGCTACGAGCAGTACTTC.

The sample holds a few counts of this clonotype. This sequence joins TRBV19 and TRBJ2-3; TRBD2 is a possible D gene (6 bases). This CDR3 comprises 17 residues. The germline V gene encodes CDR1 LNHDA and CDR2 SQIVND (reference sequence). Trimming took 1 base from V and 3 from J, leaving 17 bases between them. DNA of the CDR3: TGTGCCAGTAGTATAGTCCACGCCCCTCTAGCGACAGATACGCAGTATTTT. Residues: CASSIVHAPLATDTQYF.

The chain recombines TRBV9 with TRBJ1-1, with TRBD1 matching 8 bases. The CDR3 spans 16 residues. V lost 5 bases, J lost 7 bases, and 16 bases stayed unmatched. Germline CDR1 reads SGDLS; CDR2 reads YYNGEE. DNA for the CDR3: TGTGCCAGCAGTCCCGGGACAGGCCCCGAAGAGGGTGAAGCTTTCTTT. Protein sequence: CASSPGTGPEEGEAFF.

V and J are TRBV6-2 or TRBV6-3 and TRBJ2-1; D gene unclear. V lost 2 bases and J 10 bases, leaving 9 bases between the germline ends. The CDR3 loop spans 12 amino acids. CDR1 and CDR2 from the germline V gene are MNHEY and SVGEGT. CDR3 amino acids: CASSYIAREQFF. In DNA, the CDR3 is TGTGCCAGCAGTTACATCGCTAGGGAGCAGTTCTTC.

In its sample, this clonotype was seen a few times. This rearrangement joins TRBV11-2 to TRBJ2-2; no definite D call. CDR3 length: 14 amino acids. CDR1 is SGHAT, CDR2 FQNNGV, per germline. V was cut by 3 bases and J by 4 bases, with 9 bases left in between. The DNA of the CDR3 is TGTGCCAGCAGCTTTCTCATCAGCACCGGGGAGCTGTTTTTT. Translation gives CASSFLISTGELFF. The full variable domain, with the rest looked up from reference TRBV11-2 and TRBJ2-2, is EAGVAQSPRYKIIEKRQSVAFWCNPISGHATLYWYQQILGQGPKLLIQFQNNGVVDDSQLPKDRFSAERLKGVDSTLKIQPAKLEDSAVYLCASSFLISTGELFFGEGSRLTVL.

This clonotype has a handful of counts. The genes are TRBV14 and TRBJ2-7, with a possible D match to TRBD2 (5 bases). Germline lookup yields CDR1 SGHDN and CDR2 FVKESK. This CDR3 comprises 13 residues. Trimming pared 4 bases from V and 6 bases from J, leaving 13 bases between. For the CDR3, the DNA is TGTGCCAGCAGCCGTTCCCGGGGTGTCGAGCAGTACTTC. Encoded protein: CASSRSRGVEQYF.

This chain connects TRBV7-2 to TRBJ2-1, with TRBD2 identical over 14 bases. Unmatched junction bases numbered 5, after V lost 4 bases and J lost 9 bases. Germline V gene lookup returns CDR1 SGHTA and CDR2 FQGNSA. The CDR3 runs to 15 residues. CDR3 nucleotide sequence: TGTGCCAGCAGCTCGGGACTAGCGGGAGACACTGAGCAGTTCTTC. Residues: CASSSGLAGDTEQFF.

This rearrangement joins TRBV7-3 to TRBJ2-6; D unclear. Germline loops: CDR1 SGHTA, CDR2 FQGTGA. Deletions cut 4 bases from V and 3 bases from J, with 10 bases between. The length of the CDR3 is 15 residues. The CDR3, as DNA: TGTGCCAGCAGCTCCTCCCCTAGTGGGGCCAACGTCCTGACTTTC. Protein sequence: CASSSSPSGANVLTF.

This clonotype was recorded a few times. CDR3 DNA sequence: TGTGCCAGCAGACTTTTGGTTCATCCATACGAGCAGTACTTC. It specifies CASRLLVHPYEQYF. The J gene is TRBJ2-7, the V gene TRBV12-3 or TRBV12-4, with no clear D. The CDR3 is 14 amino acids. V was trimmed by 6 bases and J by 4 bases, leaving 16 bases between them.